The rows below give T cell receptor beta chains drawn from one sample of a study of blood T cell repertoires in COVID-19. Produced via immunoSEQ multiplex PCR; TCRdb's table is partial and in-frame only. The table has about 140,000 clones, more than 80% seen once; the top ten hold about 5%. Material for sequencing was peripheral blood. The receptors originated from a human donor in a cohort sampled during active COVID-19. The CDR3 runs from the conserved cysteine through the conserved F or W. D genes are given only for firm matches. Part of the rows lack a size; the others show once, few, many or a class for expanded clones.

abundance: .; d_gene: .; j_gene: TRBJ2-3; v_gene: TRBV25-1; CDR3aa: CARTARISSTDTQYF; CDR3nt: TGTGCCAGGACTGCGCGCATATCTAGCACAGATACGCAGTATTTT
abundance: .; d_gene: .; j_gene: TRBJ1-5; v_gene: TRBV28; CDR3aa: CASRIRGAGQPQHF; CDR3nt: TGTGCCAGCAGAATCCGGGGAGCCGGACAGCCCCAGCATTTT
abundance: .; d_gene: .; j_gene: TRBJ2-2; v_gene: TRBV9; CDR3aa: CASSVGGANTGELFF; CDR3nt: TGTGCCAGCAGCGTAGGCGGTGCGAACACCGGGGAGCTGTTTTTT
abundance: .; d_gene: .; j_gene: TRBJ2-2; v_gene: TRBV3-1/TRBV3-2; CDR3aa: CASSQDFSGTGELFF; CDR3nt: TGTGCCAGCAGCCAAGATTTTAGCGGCACCGGGGAGCTGTTTTTT
abundance: .; d_gene: TRBD2; j_gene: TRBJ2-1; v_gene: TRBV19; CDR3aa: CASSFRLAGLSWADYNEQFF; CDR3nt: TGTGCCAGTAGTTTTAGACTAGCGGGCCTGAGTTGGGCCGACTACAATGAGCAGTTCTTC
abundance: .; d_gene: .; j_gene: TRBJ1-6; v_gene: TRBV9; CDR3aa: CASSLQDSGGSPLHF; CDR3nt: TGTGCCAGCAGCCTCCAGGACAGCGGCGGCTCACCCCTCCACTTT
abundance: few; d_gene: TRBD2; j_gene: TRBJ2-7; v_gene: TRBV5-6; CDR3aa: CASSLSALAGGLGEQYF; CDR3nt: TGTGCCAGCAGCTTGTCGGCACTAGCGGGGGGCCTAGGGGAGCAGTACTTC
abundance: .; d_gene: .; j_gene: TRBJ1-3; v_gene: TRBV10-2; CDR3aa: CASSPGPRGTIYF; CDR3nt: TGCGCCAGCAGCCCTGGTCCCCGGGGCACCATATATTTT
abundance: .; d_gene: .; j_gene: TRBJ2-1; v_gene: TRBV5-5; CDR3aa: CASSLVPVAVGNEQFF; CDR3nt: TGTGCCAGCAGCTTGGTGCCCGTAGCGGTAGGCAATGAGCAGTTCTTC
abundance: .; d_gene: .; j_gene: TRBJ1-2; v_gene: TRBV5-1; CDR3aa: CASSLGGGGNYGYTF; CDR3nt: TGCGCCAGCAGCTTGGGTGGGGGAGGAAACTATGGCTACACCTTC
abundance: once; d_gene: .; j_gene: TRBJ2-1; v_gene: TRBV6-1; CDR3aa: CASSERIGATYNEQFF; CDR3nt: TGTGCCAGCAGTGAAAGAATAGGGGCAACCTACAATGAGCAGTTCTTC
abundance: .; d_gene: TRBD1; j_gene: TRBJ1-5; v_gene: TRBV24-1; CDR3aa: CATSDDRTGVNQPQHF; CDR3nt: TGTGCCACCAGTGATGATAGGACAGGGGTGAATCAGCCCCAGCATTTT
abundance: .; d_gene: .; j_gene: TRBJ2-2; v_gene: TRBV27; CDR3aa: CASSSLEAGELFF; CDR3nt: TGTGCCAGCAGTTCTCTAGAGGCCGGGGAGCTGTTTTTT
abundance: .; d_gene: .; j_gene: TRBJ2-3; v_gene: TRBV15; CDR3aa: CATSRDLGNRATDTQYF; CDR3nt: TGTGCCACCAGCAGAGATCTCGGGAACAGGGCGACAGATACGCAGTATTTT
abundance: .; d_gene: .; j_gene: TRBJ1-1; v_gene: TRBV5-1; CDR3aa: CASSLVQGNTEAFF; CDR3nt: TGCGCCAGCAGCTTGGTGCAGGGTAACACTGAAGCTTTCTTT
abundance: .; d_gene: TRBD2; j_gene: TRBJ2-1; v_gene: TRBV11-1; CDR3aa: CASSLALLAGGGEQFF; CDR3nt: TGTGCCAGCAGCTTAGCCCTACTAGCGGGAGGAGGTGAGCAGTTCTTC
abundance: .; d_gene: TRBD1; j_gene: TRBJ1-5; v_gene: TRBV6-6; CDR3aa: CASRGEQGGESAQHF; CDR3nt: TGTGCCAGCAGAGGGGAACAGGGGGGGGAGTCAGCCCAGCATTTT
abundance: .; d_gene: .; j_gene: TRBJ1-3; v_gene: TRBV7-2; CDR3aa: CASSLGGPAGNTIYF; CDR3nt: TGTGCCAGCAGCTTGGGGGGACCTGCTGGAAACACCATATATTTT
abundance: few; d_gene: TRBD2; j_gene: TRBJ2-7; v_gene: TRBV4-2; CDR3aa: CASSQGGRDSYEQYF; CDR3nt: TGTGCCAGCAGCCAAGGGGGGAGGGACTCCTACGAGCAGTACTTC
abundance: few; d_gene: .; j_gene: TRBJ1-1; v_gene: TRBV21-1; CDR3aa: CASSKCSRTANTEAFF; CDR3nt: TGTGCCAGCAGCAAGTGCTCCCGGACAGCAAACACTGAAGCTTTCTTT
abundance: .; d_gene: TRBD1; j_gene: TRBJ2-4; v_gene: TRBV6-5; CDR3aa: CASSYPGQGGTIQYF; CDR3nt: TGTGCCAGCAGTTATCCGGGACAGGGTGGAACCATTCAGTACTTC
abundance: .; d_gene: TRBD2; j_gene: TRBJ2-7; v_gene: TRBV6-5; CDR3aa: CASGLSGGVVGEQYF; CDR3nt: TGTGCCAGCGGTCTCAGCGGGGGGGTCGTTGGTGAGCAGTACTTC
abundance: .; d_gene: .; j_gene: TRBJ1-4; v_gene: TRBV19; CDR3aa: CASSIRPTNEKLFF; CDR3nt: TGTGCCAGTAGTATCAGGCCAACTAATGAAAAACTGTTTTTT
abundance: .; d_gene: .; j_gene: TRBJ2-1; v_gene: TRBV19; CDR3aa: CASSIGESSYNEQFF; CDR3nt: TGTGCCAGTAGTATAGGCGAAAGCTCCTACAATGAGCAGTTCTTC
abundance: .; d_gene: .; j_gene: TRBJ2-1; v_gene: TRBV19; CDR3aa: CASIGGVADNEQFF; CDR3nt: TGTGCCAGTATCGGCGGTGTCGCGGACAATGAGCAGTTCTTC
abundance: once; d_gene: .; j_gene: TRBJ1-2; v_gene: TRBV28; CDR3aa: CASRAGRDYGYTF; CDR3nt: TGTGCCAGCAGGGCTGGGCGGGACTATGGCTACACCTTC
abundance: .; d_gene: TRBD1; j_gene: TRBJ1-6; v_gene: TRBV23-1; CDR3aa: CASRTGGPSSPLHF; CDR3nt: TGCGCCAGCAGGACAGGGGGCCCATCTTCACCCCTCCACTTT
abundance: .; d_gene: .; j_gene: TRBJ2-7; v_gene: TRBV7-8; CDR3aa: CASSLGDYEQYF; CDR3nt: TGTGCCAGCAGCTTAGGAGACTACGAGCAGTACTTC
abundance: .; d_gene: .; j_gene: TRBJ2-6; v_gene: TRBV9; CDR3aa: CASSATRSSGANVLTF; CDR3nt: TGTGCCAGCAGCGCCACAAGGAGCTCTGGGGCCAACGTCCTGACTTTC
abundance: .; d_gene: TRBD1; j_gene: TRBJ1-5; v_gene: TRBV27; CDR3aa: CASTLKGGQGPYSNQPQHF; CDR3nt: TGTGCCAGCACCCTTAAAGGGGGACAGGGCCCCTATAGCAATCAGCCCCAGCATTTT
abundance: few; d_gene: TRBD1; j_gene: TRBJ1-6; v_gene: TRBV6-1; CDR3aa: CASSDYPGTGNSPLHF; CDR3nt: TGTGCCAGCAGTGACTACCCAGGGACAGGGAACTCACCCCTCCACTTT
abundance: .; d_gene: TRBD2; j_gene: TRBJ2-1; v_gene: TRBV3-1/TRBV3-2; CDR3aa: CASSQATSGGKFF; CDR3nt: TGTGCCAGCAGCCAAGCCACTAGCGGGGGAAAGTTCTTC
abundance: .; d_gene: .; j_gene: TRBJ1-5; v_gene: TRBV5-6; CDR3aa: CASSFRGGDRQPQHF; CDR3nt: TGTGCCAGCAGCTTTAGAGGGGGGGACCGACAGCCCCAGCATTTT
abundance: .; d_gene: .; j_gene: TRBJ1-1; v_gene: TRBV9; CDR3aa: CASSVARGTEAFF; CDR3nt: TGTGCCAGCAGCGTAGCAAGGGGGACTGAAGCTTTCTTT
abundance: .; d_gene: TRBD1; j_gene: TRBJ1-5; v_gene: TRBV6-5; CDR3aa: CASSGTGGRQPQHF; CDR3nt: TGTGCCAGCAGCGGGACAGGGGGCCGACAGCCCCAGCATTTT
abundance: .; d_gene: .; j_gene: TRBJ2-2; v_gene: TRBV30; CDR3aa: CAWSGGEEVRTGELFF; CDR3nt: TGTGCCTGGAGTGGGGGGGAAGAGGTTCGCACCGGGGAGCTGTTTTTT
abundance: .; d_gene: TRBD1; j_gene: TRBJ2-5; v_gene: TRBV7-9; CDR3aa: CASSSRQGFGAETQYF; CDR3nt: TGTGCCAGCAGTTCAAGACAGGGATTCGGGGCGGAGACCCAGTACTTC
abundance: .; d_gene: .; j_gene: TRBJ2-5; v_gene: TRBV7-2; CDR3aa: CASSRLVAETQYF; CDR3nt: TGTGCCAGCAGCAGACTAGTAGCAGAGACCCAGTACTTC
abundance: .; d_gene: .; j_gene: TRBJ2-4; v_gene: TRBV19; CDR3aa: CASSPLAKNIQYF; CDR3nt: TGTGCCAGTAGCCCTCTGGCCAAAAACATTCAGTACTTC
abundance: .; d_gene: TRBD1; j_gene: TRBJ1-2; v_gene: TRBV2; CDR3aa: CAGQDTHYGYTF; CDR3nt: TGTGCCGGACAGGATACTCACTATGGCTACACCTTC
abundance: .; d_gene: .; j_gene: TRBJ2-4; v_gene: TRBV9; CDR3aa: CASSVELVGDIQYF; CDR3nt: TGTGCCAGCAGCGTAGAACTAGTCGGGGACATTCAGTACTTC
abundance: few; d_gene: .; j_gene: TRBJ1-1; v_gene: TRBV7-9; CDR3aa: CASSPGGGGRTEAFF; CDR3nt: TGTGCCAGCAGCCCCGGGGGCGGGGGTAGGACTGAAGCTTTCTTT
abundance: .; d_gene: .; j_gene: TRBJ1-3; v_gene: TRBV5-4; CDR3aa: CASSSPKMGNTIYF; CDR3nt: TGTGCCAGCAGCTCCCCAAAAATGGGAAACACCATATATTTT
abundance: .; d_gene: TRBD1; j_gene: TRBJ1-3; v_gene: TRBV29-1; CDR3aa: CSVEDGTGTRNTIYF; CDR3nt: TGCAGCGTTGAAGACGGGACAGGGACAAGAAACACCATATATTTT
abundance: .; d_gene: .; j_gene: TRBJ1-4; v_gene: TRBV30; CDR3aa: CAWSMDRSNEKLFF; CDR3nt: TGTGCCTGGAGTATGGACAGATCTAATGAAAAACTGTTTTTT
abundance: .; d_gene: .; j_gene: TRBJ2-7; v_gene: TRBV10-3; CDR3aa: CAIGVGISYEQYF; CDR3nt: TGTGCCATCGGGGTCGGGATTTCTTACGAGCAGTACTTC
abundance: .; d_gene: TRBD2; j_gene: TRBJ2-3; v_gene: TRBV28; CDR3aa: CASSLPAGVTDTQYF; CDR3nt: TGTGCCAGCAGTTTGCCAGCGGGAGTCACAGATACGCAGTATTTT
abundance: .; d_gene: .; j_gene: TRBJ1-1; v_gene: TRBV27; CDR3aa: CASGQLPGRNTEAFF; CDR3nt: TGTGCCAGCGGCCAACTGCCCGGGAGGAACACTGAAGCTTTCTTT
abundance: .; d_gene: .; j_gene: TRBJ2-3; v_gene: TRBV11-3; CDR3aa: CASSLDHGESDTQYF; CDR3nt: TGTGCCAGCAGCTTAGATCACGGAGAATCAGATACGCAGTATTTT